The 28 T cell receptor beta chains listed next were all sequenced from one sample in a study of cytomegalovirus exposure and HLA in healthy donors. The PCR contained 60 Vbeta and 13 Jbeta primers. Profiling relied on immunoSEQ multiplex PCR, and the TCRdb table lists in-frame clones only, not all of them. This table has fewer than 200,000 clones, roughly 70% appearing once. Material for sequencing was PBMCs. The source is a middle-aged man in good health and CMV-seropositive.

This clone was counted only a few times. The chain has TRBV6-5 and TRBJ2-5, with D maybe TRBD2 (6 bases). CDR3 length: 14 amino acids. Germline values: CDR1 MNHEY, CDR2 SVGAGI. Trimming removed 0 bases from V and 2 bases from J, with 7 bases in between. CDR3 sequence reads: CASSYSTSQETQYF. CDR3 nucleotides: TGTGCCAGCAGTTACTCGACTAGTCAAGAGACCCAGTACTTC.

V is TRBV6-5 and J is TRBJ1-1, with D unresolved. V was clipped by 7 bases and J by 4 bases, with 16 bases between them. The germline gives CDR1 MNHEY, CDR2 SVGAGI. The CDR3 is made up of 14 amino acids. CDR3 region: CASILSHAGTEAFF. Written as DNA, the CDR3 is TGTGCCAGCATCCTCAGCCATGCGGGCACTGAAGCTTTCTTT.

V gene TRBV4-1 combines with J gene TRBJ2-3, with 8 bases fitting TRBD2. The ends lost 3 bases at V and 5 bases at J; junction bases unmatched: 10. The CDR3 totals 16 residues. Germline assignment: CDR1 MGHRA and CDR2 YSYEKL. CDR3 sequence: CASSHPDGGAVDTQYF. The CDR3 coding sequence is TGCGCCAGCAGCCACCCGGACGGGGGGGCCGTAGATACGCAGTATTTT.

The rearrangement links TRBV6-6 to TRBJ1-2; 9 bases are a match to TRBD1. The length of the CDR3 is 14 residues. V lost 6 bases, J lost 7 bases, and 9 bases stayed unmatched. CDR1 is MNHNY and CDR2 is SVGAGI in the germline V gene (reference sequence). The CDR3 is CASSERTGEGGYTF. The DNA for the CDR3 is TGTGCCAGCAGCGAGAGGACAGGGGAGGGTGGCTACACCTTC.

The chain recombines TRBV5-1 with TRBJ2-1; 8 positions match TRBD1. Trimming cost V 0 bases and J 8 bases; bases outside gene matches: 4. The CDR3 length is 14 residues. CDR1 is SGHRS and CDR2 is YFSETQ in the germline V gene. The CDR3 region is CASSLEQGGYEQFF. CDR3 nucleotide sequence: TGCGCCAGCAGCTTGGAACAGGGGGGATATGAGCAGTTCTTC.

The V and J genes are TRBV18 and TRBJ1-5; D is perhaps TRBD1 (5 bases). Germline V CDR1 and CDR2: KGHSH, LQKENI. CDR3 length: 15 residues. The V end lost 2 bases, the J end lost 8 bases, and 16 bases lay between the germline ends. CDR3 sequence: CASSPSVQGGEPQHF. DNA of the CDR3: TGTGCCAGCTCACCAAGCGTGCAGGGTGGGGAGCCCCAGCATTTT.

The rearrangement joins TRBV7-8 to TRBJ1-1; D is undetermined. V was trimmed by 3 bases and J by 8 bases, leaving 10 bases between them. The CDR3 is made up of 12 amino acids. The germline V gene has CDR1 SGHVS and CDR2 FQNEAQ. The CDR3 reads CASSFGVVEAFF. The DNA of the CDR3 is TGTGCCAGCAGCTTCGGGGTAGTCGAAGCTTTCTTT.

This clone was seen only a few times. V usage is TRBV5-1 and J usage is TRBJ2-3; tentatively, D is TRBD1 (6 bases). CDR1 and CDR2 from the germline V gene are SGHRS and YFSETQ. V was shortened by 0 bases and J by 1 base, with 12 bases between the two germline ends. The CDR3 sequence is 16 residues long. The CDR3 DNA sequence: TGCGCCAGCAGCTTGGCCGGTCCAGGGGGCACAGATACGCAGTATTTT. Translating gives CASSLAGPGGTDTQYF.

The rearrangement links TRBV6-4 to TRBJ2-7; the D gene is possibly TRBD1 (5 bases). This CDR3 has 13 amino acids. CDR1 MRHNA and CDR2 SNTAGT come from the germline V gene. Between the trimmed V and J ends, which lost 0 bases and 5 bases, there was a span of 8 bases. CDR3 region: CASSDSVGDEQYF. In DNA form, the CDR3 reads TGTGCCAGCAGTGACTCGGTAGGGGACGAGCAGTACTTC.

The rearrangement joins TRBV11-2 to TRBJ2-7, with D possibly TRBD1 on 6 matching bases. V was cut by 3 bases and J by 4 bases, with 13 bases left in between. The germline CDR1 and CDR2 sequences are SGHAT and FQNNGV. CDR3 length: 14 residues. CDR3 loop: CASSLGQGPYEQYF. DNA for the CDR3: TGTGCCAGCAGCTTGGGGCAGGGGCCTTACGAGCAGTACTTC.

The CDR3 loop reads CASSPQGILTEAFF. The CDR3, as DNA: TGTGCCAGCAGCCCTCAGGGTATTCTCACTGAAGCTTTCTTT. This chain links TRBV5-6 with TRBJ1-1, with D tentatively TRBD1 (5 bases). Trimming removed 4 bases from V and 4 bases from J, with 14 bases in between. CDR3 size: 14 residues. Germline V CDR1 and CDR2: SGHDT, YYEEEE.

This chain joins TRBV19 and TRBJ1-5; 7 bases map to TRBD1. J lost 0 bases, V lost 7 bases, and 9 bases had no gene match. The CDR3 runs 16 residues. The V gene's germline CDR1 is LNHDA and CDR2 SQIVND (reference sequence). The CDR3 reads CASTQGGVGSNQPQHF. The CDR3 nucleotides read TGTGCCAGTACCCAGGGGGGAGTTGGTAGCAATCAGCCCCAGCATTTT.

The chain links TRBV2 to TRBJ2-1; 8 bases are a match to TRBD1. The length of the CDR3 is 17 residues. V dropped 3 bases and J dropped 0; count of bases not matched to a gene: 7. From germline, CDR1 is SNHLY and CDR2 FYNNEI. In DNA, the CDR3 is TGTGCCAGCAGTGACCCGACAGGGGTCTACTCCTACAATGAGCAGTTCTTC. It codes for CASSDPTGVYSYNEQFF.

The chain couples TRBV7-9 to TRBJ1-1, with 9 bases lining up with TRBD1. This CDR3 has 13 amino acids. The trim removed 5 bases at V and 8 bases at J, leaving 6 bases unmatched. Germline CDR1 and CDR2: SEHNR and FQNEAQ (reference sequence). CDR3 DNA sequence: TGTGCCAGCAGCGGGTCGACAGGGGGGGAAGCTTTCTTT. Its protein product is CASSGSTGGEAFF.

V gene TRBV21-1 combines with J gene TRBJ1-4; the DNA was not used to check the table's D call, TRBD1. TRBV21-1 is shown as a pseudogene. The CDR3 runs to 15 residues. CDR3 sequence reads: CASSTSPRGNEKLFF. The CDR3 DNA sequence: TGTGCCAGCAGCACCTCGCCCAGGGGGAATGAAAAACTGTTTTTT.

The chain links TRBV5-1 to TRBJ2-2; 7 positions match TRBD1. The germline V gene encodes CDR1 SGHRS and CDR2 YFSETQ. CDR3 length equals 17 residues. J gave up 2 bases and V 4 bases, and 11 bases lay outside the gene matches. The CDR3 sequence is CASSQGLAGGNTGELFF. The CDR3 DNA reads TGCGCCAGCAGCCAAGGGTTGGCAGGGGGTAACACCGGGGAGCTGTTTTTT.

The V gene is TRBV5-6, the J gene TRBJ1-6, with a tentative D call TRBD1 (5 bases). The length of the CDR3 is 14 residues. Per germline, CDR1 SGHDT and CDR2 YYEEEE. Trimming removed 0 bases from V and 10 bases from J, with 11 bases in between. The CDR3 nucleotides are TGTGCCAGCAGCTTGGGCAGGGTTGGATCACCCCTCCACTTT. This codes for CASSLGRVGSPLHF.

CDR3 DNA: TGTGCCAGCAGTGAACACAGGGTCACTGAAGCTTTCTTT. Translation: CASSEHRVTEAFF. This chain uses TRBV6-5 with TRBJ1-1, with D maybe TRBD1 (6 bases). Germline V gene sequence: CDR1 MNHEY, CDR2 SVGAGI. Trimming took off 5 bases at V and 4 bases at J, with 11 bases between the two ends. The CDR3 runs 13 residues.

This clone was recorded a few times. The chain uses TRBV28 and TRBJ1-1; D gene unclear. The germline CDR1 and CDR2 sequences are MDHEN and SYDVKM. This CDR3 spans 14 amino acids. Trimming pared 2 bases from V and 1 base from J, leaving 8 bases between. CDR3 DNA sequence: TGTGCCAGCAGTTTACCGGTTGAGAACACTGAAGCTTTCTTT. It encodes CASSLPVENTEAFF.

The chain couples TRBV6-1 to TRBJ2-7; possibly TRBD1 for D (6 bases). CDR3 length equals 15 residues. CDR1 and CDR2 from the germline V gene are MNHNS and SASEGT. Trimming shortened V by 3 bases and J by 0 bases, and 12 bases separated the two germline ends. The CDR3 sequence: CASSEAAGASYEQYF. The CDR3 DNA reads TGTGCCAGCAGTGAGGCGGCAGGGGCCTCCTACGAGCAGTACTTC.

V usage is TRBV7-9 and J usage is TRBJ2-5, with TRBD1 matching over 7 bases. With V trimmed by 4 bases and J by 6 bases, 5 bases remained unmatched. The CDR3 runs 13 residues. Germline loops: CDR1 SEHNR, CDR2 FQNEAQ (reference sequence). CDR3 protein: CASSSWDSQTQYF. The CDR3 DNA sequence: TGTGCCAGCAGCTCTTGGGACAGCCAGACCCAGTACTTC.

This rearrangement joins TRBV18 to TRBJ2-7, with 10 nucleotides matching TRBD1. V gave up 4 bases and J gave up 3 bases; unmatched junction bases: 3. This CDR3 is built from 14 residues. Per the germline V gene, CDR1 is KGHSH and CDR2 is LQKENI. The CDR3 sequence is CASSLGQGFYEQYF. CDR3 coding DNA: TGTGCCAGCTCACTGGGACAGGGGTTCTACGAGCAGTACTTC.

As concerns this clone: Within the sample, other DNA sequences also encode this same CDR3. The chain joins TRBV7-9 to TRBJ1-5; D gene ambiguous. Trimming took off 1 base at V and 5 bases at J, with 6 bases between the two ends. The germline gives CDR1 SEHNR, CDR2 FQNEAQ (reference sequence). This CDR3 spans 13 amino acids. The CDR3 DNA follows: TGTGCCAGCAGCTTAGGGGAGTATCAGCCCCAGCATTTT. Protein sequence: CASSLGEYQPQHF. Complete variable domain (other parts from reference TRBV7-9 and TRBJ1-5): DTGVSQNPRHKITKRGQNVTFRCDPISEHNRLYWYRQTLGQGPEFLTYFQNEAQLEKSRLLSDRFSAERPKGSFSTLEIQRTEQGDSAMYLCASSLGEYQPQHFGDGTRLSIL.

Here the CDR3 reads CASSQLSVTGNTIYF. CDR3 nucleotides: TGCGCCAGCAGCCAGCTGAGCGTTACTGGAAACACCATATATTTT. J is TRBJ1-3 and V is TRBV4-1; D gene uncertain. The germline V gene has CDR1 MGHRA and CDR2 YSYEKL. Trimming stripped 3 bases from V and 2 bases from J, with 11 bases between. CDR3 size: 15 residues.

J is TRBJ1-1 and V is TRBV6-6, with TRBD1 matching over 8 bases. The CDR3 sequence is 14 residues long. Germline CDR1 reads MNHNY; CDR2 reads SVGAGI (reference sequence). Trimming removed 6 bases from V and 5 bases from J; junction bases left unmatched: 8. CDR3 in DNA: TGTGCCAGCAGCCTTACCACAGGGGGGACTGAAGCTTTCTTT. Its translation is CASSLTTGGTEAFF.

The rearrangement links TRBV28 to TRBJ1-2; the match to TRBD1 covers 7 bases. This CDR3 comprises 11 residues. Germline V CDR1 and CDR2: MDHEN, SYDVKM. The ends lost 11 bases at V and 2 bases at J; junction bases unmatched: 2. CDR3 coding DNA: TGTGCCGGGGGACAGAACTATGGCTACACCTTC. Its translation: CAGGQNYGYTF.

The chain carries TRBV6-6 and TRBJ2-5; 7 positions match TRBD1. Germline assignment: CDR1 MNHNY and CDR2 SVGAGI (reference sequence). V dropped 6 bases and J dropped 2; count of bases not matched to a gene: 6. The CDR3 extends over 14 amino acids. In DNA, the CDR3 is TGTGCCAGCAGCGAACAGGGGCAACAAGAGACCCAGTACTTC. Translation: CASSEQGQQETQYF.

The CDR3 loop is CASSIAGRRDYGYTF. The CDR3 bases are TGTGCCAGTAGTATAGCTGGCAGGCGGGACTATGGCTACACCTTC. This rearrangement joins TRBV19 to TRBJ1-2; D gene ambiguous. CDR1 and CDR2 (germline): LNHDA, SQIVND (reference sequence). This CDR3 has 15 residues. Deletions cut 1 base from V and 3 bases from J, with 12 bases between.